Listed below are T cell receptor beta chains from one sample, sequenced in a study of early stage breast cancer tumors. Generated by immunoSEQ multiplex PCR, the TCRdb table keeps only in-frame clones and is missing some. This repertoire shows some 20,000 clones, 80% to 90% found once; its top ten account for around 1.7%. The specimen sequenced was blood. The source of these receptors is a person aged 65-85 years with breast cancer. The CDR3 runs from the conserved cysteine through the conserved F or W. D genes are given only for firm matches. Size values are once, few and many counts, or a class for expanded clones, and some rows have none.

.	TRBV5-1	.	TRBJ1-3	TGCGCCAGCAGCTTGGACAGCCGCTCTGGAAACACCATATATTTT	CASSLDSRSGNTIYF
.	TRBV6-1	TRBD1	TRBJ2-7	TGTGCCAGCATATCCGGGACAGGGTTTTACGAGCAGTACTTC	CASISGTGFYEQYF
.	TRBV6-6	.	TRBJ1-1	TGTGCCAGTCGGCAGGGGAACACTGAAGCTTTCTTT	CASRQGNTEAFF
.	TRBV2	.	TRBJ1-3	TGTGCCAGCAGTGAAGGCGGGTCTGGAAACACCATATATTTT	CASSEGGSGNTIYF
.	TRBV19	.	TRBJ1-3	TGTGCCAGTAGTACCGGTTTCTCTGGAAACACCATATATTTT	CASSTGFSGNTIYF
.	TRBV6-6	.	TRBJ1-1	TGTGCCAGCAGTTACTCAGAGGGCACTGAAGCTTTCTTT	CASSYSEGTEAFF
.	TRBV2	TRBD1	TRBJ2-6	TGTGCCAGCAGCTCACAGGGGGCTGGAGGGGCCAACGTCCTGACTTTC	CASSSQGAGGANVLTF
.	TRBV7-9	TRBD1	TRBJ1-6	TGTGCCAGCAGCTTAGGCCGGGACAGGGCCTTCATTTCACCCCTCCACTTT	CASSLGRDRAFISPLHF
.	TRBV9	TRBD2	TRBJ2-7	TGTGCCAGCAGCGAAGGGTCGGGAGGGCGGTACGAGCAGTACTTC	CASSEGSGGRYEQYF
.	TRBV2	.	TRBJ2-2	TGTGCCAGCAGTTCCTTGAGAAGCACCGGGGAGCTGTTTTTT	CASSSLRSTGELFF
few	TRBV6-1	TRBD1	TRBJ1-2	TGTGCCAGCAGTGAAAGGAAGCCGGGACAGATCTTTTTGGGTCCTTATGGCTACACCTTC	CASSERKPGQIFLGPYGYTF
.	TRBV4-1	.	TRBJ1-2	TGCGCCAGCAGCCAAGTTCAGACAGCTAACTATGGCTACACCTTC	CASSQVQTANYGYTF
few	TRBV19	.	TRBJ2-5	TGTGCCAGTAGTGGCAGGCCGGCACAAGAGACCCAGTACTTC	CASSGRPAQETQYF
.	TRBV5-1	.	TRBJ2-5	TGCGCCAGCAGCTGGCCGGGGGAAGAGACCCAGTACTTC	CASSWPGEETQYF
.	TRBV5-1	.	TRBJ1-1	TGCGCCAGCAGCTCAAACGTTCTGGGAGGAATCACTGAAGCTTTCTTT	CASSSNVLGGITEAFF
.	TRBV19	TRBD1	TRBJ1-5	TGTGCCAGTACCAGGGGGGGCAATCAGCCCCAGCATTTT	CASTRGGNQPQHF
.	TRBV30	.	TRBJ2-6	TGTGCCTGGGAGGGCCTTGGGGCCAACGTCCTGACTTTC	CAWEGLGANVLTF
.	TRBV7-3	.	TRBJ2-1	TGTGCCAGCAGGCGGGGTGGGGGCTCCTACAATGAGCAGTTCTTC	CASRRGGGSYNEQFF
.	TRBV28	TRBD2	TRBJ2-5	TGTGCCAGCAGAACTAGCGGGGGGGCGATCTTGGAGACCCAGTACTTC	CASRTSGGAILETQYF
.	TRBV30	TRBD2	TRBJ2-2	TGTGCCTGGAGTGCTCACCTCGGGGGGGGGACCGGGGAGCTGTTTTTT	CAWSAHLGGGTGELFF
.	TRBV6-6	TRBD2	TRBJ2-1	TGTGCCAGCAGTGATCTACCCCGGGGGGGCGATGAGCAGTTCTTC	CASSDLPRGGDEQFF
once	TRBV4-3	.	TRBJ2-7	TGCGCCAGCAGCCAGGGCCGGGGGAGCTCCTACGAGCAGTACTTC	CASSQGRGSSYEQYF
.	TRBV10-3	.	TRBJ1-2	TGTGCCATCAGTGAAGAGGCGTTCTATGGCTACACCTTC	CAISEEAFYGYTF
.	TRBV6-1	.	TRBJ2-7	TGTGCCAGCAGTGAACTACAGGGTATACGAGCCTACGAGCAGTACTTC	CASSELQGIRAYEQYF
.	TRBV5-6	TRBD2	TRBJ2-5	TGTGCCAGCAGCTTGGAGGGCGGGGGGGCGAAGACCCAGTACTTC	CASSLEGGGAKTQYF
few	TRBV5-1	.	TRBJ1-6	TGCGCCAGCAGCTTGGAGGGGTCAAATTCACCCCTCCACTTT	CASSLEGSNSPLHF
once	TRBV5-1	TRBD2	TRBJ2-7	TGCGCCAGCAGCTTGGACGGGGGGGCCTACGAGCAGTACTTC	CASSLDGGAYEQYF
.	TRBV6-1	.	TRBJ1-5	TGTGCCAGCAGTGACAGGGAAAGCAATCAGCCCCAGCATTTT	CASSDRESNQPQHF
few	TRBV5-4	TRBD1	TRBJ1-6	TGTGCCAGCAGCTTGGCAGGGGGTAGGTCGCCCCTCCACTTT	CASSLAGGRSPLHF
.	TRBV6-6	.	TRBJ2-2	TGTGCCAGCAGTTGGGGCCACCGTCCGAACACCGGGGAGCTGTTTTTT	CASSWGHRPNTGELFF
.	TRBV7-3	TRBD1	TRBJ1-6	TGTGCCAGCAGTCTCACAGGGGGCAGATCACCCCTCCACTTT	CASSLTGGRSPLHF
.	TRBV11-2	TRBD1	TRBJ2-2	TGTGCCAGCAGCTCACAGGGGACCGGGGAGCTGTTTTTT	CASSSQGTGELFF
.	TRBV30	.	TRBJ2-2	TGTGCCCGTGAGCCTGTAACGAACACCGGGGAGCTGTTTTTT	CAREPVTNTGELFF
few	TRBV19	TRBD1	TRBJ2-2	TGTGCCAGTAGTATCCGGGATTGGACAGGCTCGAACACCGGGGAGCTGTTTTTT	CASSIRDWTGSNTGELFF
.	TRBV6-5	TRBD1	TRBJ2-3	TGTGCCAGCAGGCCAGGGGGTACCACAGATACGCAGTATTTT	CASRPGGTTDTQYF
.	TRBV28	TRBD2	TRBJ2-3	TGTGCCAGCAGTTTTGGTCGGACTAGCGGGAAATCAGATACGCAGTATTTT	CASSFGRTSGKSDTQYF
few	TRBV5-1	TRBD2	TRBJ2-5	TGCGCCAGCAGCGGTGGGACTAGCGGTGAAGAGACCCAGTACTTC	CASSGGTSGEETQYF
.	TRBV2	TRBD1	TRBJ1-2	TGTGCCAGCACTCGACAGGGGGCGAGCGGCTACACCTTC	CASTRQGASGYTF
.	TRBV27	TRBD1	TRBJ2-7	TGTGCCAGCAGTCAGGGGGCGGGGGAGCAGTACTTC	CASSQGAGEQYF
.	TRBV19	TRBD1	TRBJ2-5	TGTGCCAGTAGTGCTATCGGGGGACAGGGGGAGACCCAGTACTTC	CASSAIGGQGETQYF
.	TRBV19	TRBD2	TRBJ2-1	TGTGCCAGTAGTATATTGGTTCTAGCGGGGGGGGCTGGGGAGCAGTTCTTC	CASSILVLAGGAGEQFF
.	TRBV21-1	.	TRBJ1-1	TGTGCCAGCAGCCCTCGGCACGGGACAGGACCCTTTAACACTGAAGCTTTCTTT	CASSPRHGTGPFNTEAFF
once	TRBV27	TRBD1	TRBJ1-1	TGTGCCATCGGGACAGGGACCACTGAAGCTTTCTTT	CAIGTGTTEAFF
.	TRBV19	TRBD1	TRBJ2-3	TGTGCCAGTAGTCAGGGGCCGACAGGGGCTAGCACAGATACGCAGTATTTT	CASSQGPTGASTDTQYF
.	TRBV9	TRBD2	TRBJ2-3	TGTGCCAGCAGCGTAGCTTCCGGCGGGGGGGCGAGAGCAGATACGCAGTATTTT	CASSVASGGGARADTQYF
.	TRBV19	TRBD1	TRBJ1-1	TGTGCCAGTAGTATAGATCCTCTCAGACAGGGACGGAGGTGGACTGAAGCTTTCTTT	CASSIDPLRQGRRWTEAFF
.	TRBV19	.	TRBJ2-2	TGTGCCAGTAGTATTCGTGAGAGCACCGGGGAGCTGTTTTTT	CASSIRESTGELFF
.	TRBV2	TRBD1	TRBJ1-4	TGTGCCAGCAGGAGGACAGGATATAATGAAAAACTGTTTTTT	CASRRTGYNEKLFF
.	TRBV7-9	TRBD1	TRBJ2-1	TGTGCCAGCAGCTTAGAGAGGGGGCGCTCACGGAATGAGCAGTTCTTC	CASSLERGRSRNEQFF
.	TRBV6-5	.	TRBJ2-1	TGTGCCAGCAGAGGACTCGTCTCCTACAATGAGCAGTTCTTC	CASRGLVSYNEQFF
.	TRBV2	TRBD2	TRBJ2-3	TGTGCCAGCAGTGTCCCTAGCGGGGGCCCTAGCACAGATACGCAGTATTTT	CASSVPSGGPSTDTQYF
.	TRBV30	TRBD1	TRBJ1-6	TGTGCCTGGAACAGGGGGAATTCACCCCTCCACTTT	CAWNRGNSPLHF
.	TRBV5-1	TRBD2	TRBJ2-3	TGCGCCAGCAGCTTGGAAGGCGGGAGTGGGCCAGATACGCAGTATTTT	CASSLEGGSGPDTQYF
.	TRBV28	TRBD1	TRBJ1-2	TGTGCCAGCAGTCAGGAATGGACAGGCAACTATGGCTACACCTTC	CASSQEWTGNYGYTF
.	TRBV10-3	TRBD1	TRBJ1-1	TGTGCCATCAGTCAGGACAGGATGAAAACTGAAGCTTTCTTT	CAISQDRMKTEAFF
.	TRBV19	.	TRBJ1-5	TGTGCCAGTAATCAGCAGGGGAGCAATCAGCCCCAGCATTTT	CASNQQGSNQPQHF